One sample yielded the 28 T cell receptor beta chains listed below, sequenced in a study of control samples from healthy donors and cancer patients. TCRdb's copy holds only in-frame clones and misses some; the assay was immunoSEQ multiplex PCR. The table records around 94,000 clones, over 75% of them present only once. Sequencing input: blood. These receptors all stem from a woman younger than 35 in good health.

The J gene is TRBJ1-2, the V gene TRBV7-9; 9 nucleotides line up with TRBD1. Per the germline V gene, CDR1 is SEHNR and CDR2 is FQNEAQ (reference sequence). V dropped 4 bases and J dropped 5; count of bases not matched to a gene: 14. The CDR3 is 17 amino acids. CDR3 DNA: TGTGCCAGCAGCTCCTTAAAACTTACAGGGGGCGCGTATGGCTACACCTTC. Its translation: CASSSLKLTGGAYGYTF.

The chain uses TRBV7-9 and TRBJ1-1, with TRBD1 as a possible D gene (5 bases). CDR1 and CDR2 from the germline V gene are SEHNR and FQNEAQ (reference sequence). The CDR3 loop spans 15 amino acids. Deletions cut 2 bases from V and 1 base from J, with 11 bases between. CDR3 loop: CASSLFVGQNTEAFF. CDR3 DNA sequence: TGTGCCAGCAGCTTATTTGTGGGGCAGAACACTGAAGCTTTCTTT.

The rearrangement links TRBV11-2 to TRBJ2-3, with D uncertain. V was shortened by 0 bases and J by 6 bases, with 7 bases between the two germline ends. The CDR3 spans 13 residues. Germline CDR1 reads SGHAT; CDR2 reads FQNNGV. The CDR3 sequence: CASSLDQSDTQYF. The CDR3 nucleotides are TGTGCCAGCAGCTTAGATCAAAGTGATACGCAGTATTTT.

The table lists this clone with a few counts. The CDR3 region has the DNA TGTGCCAGCGGAAGACAGTTCGACGAGCAGTACTTC. This codes for CASGRQFDEQYF. The chain joins TRBV6-5 to TRBJ2-7; weak D call: TRBD1 (5 bases). Trimming cost V 8 bases and J 5 bases, with 13 bases left between them. Germline-derived CDR1 and CDR2 are MNHEY and SVGAGI. The CDR3 is 12 amino acids.

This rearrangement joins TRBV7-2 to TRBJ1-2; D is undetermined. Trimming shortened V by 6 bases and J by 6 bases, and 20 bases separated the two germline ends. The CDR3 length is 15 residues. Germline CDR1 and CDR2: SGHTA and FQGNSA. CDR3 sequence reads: CASRAQYGDLHGYTF. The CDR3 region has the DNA TGTGCCAGCAGAGCTCAATATGGGGATTTACATGGCTACACCTTC. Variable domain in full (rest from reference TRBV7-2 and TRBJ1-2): GAGVSQSPSNKVTEKGKDVELRCDPISGHTALYWYRQSLGQGLEFLIYFQGNSAPDKSGLPSDRFSAERTGGSVSTLTIQRTQQEDSAVYLCASRAQYGDLHGYTFGSGTRLTVV.

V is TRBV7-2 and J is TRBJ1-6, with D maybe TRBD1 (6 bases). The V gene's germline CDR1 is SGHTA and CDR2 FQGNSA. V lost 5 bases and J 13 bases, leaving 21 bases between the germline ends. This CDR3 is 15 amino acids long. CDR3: CASSADTGLLSPLHF. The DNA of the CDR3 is TGTGCCAGCAGCGCCGATACAGGGCTCCTATCGCCCCTCCACTTT.

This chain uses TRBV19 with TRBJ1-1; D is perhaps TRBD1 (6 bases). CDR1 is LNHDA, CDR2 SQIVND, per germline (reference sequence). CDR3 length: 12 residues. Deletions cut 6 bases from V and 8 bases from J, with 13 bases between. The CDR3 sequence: CASRSGAREAFF. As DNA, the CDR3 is TGTGCCAGTAGATCAGGGGCGCGGGAAGCTTTCTTT.

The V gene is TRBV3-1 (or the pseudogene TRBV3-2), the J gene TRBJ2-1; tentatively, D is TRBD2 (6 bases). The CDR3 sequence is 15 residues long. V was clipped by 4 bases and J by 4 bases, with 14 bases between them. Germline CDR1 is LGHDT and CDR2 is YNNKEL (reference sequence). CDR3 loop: CASSPQGGDYNEQFF. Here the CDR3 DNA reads TGTGCCAGCAGCCCTCAAGGCGGGGATTACAATGAGCAGTTCTTC.

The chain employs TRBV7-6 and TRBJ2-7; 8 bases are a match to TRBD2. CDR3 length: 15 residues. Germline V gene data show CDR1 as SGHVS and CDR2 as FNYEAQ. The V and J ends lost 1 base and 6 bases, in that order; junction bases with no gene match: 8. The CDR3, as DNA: TGTGCCAGCAGCTTAGGCCCTCAGGGGACTAGCGAGCAGTACTTC. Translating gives CASSLGPQGTSEQYF.

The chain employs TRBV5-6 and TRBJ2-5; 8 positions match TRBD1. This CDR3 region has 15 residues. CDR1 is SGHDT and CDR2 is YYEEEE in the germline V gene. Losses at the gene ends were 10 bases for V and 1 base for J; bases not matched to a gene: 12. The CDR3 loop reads CAGLDRGIVQETQYF. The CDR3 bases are TGTGCCGGACTTGACAGGGGCATTGTCCAAGAGACCCAGTACTTC.

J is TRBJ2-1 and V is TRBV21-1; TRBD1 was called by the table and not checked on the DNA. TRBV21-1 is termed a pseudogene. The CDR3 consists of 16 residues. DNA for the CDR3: TGTGCCAGCAGCAAATTAGGCCACAGGGCGAACAATGAGCAGTTCTTC. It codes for CASSKLGHRANNEQFF.

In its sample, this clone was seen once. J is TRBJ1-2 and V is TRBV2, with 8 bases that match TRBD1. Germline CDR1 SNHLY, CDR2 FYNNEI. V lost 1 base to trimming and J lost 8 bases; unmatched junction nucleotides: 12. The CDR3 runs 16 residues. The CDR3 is CASSEVGIRGLGGYTF. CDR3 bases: TGTGCCAGCAGTGAAGTTGGGATCAGGGGGCTAGGCGGCTACACCTTC.

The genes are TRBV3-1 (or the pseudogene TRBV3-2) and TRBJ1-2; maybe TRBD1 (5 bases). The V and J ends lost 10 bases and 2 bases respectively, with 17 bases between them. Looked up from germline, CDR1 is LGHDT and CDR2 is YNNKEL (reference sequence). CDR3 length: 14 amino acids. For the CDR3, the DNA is TGTGCCACCGCTTCGGTCAGGGCAAACTATGGCTACACCTTC. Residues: CATASVRANYGYTF.

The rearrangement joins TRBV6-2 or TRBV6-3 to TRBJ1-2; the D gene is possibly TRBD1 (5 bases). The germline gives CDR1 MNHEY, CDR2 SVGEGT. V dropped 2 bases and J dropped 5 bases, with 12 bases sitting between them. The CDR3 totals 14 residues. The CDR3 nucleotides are TGTGCCAGCAGTTACGCCGGGGCCTCATATGGCTACACCTTC. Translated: CASSYAGASYGYTF.

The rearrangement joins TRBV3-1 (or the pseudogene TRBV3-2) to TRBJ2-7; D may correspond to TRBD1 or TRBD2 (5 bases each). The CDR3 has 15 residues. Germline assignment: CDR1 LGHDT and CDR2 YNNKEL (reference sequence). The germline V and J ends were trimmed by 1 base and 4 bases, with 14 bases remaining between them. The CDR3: CASSQAPGTGYEQYF. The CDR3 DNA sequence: TGTGCCAGCAGCCAAGCACCAGGGACGGGATACGAGCAGTACTTC.

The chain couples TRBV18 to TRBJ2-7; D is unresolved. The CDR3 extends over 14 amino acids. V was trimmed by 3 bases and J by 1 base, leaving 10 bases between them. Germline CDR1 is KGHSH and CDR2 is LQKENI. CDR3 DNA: TGTGCCAGCTCACCCGGCCTAGTTTCCTACGAGCAGTACTTC. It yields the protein CASSPGLVSYEQYF.

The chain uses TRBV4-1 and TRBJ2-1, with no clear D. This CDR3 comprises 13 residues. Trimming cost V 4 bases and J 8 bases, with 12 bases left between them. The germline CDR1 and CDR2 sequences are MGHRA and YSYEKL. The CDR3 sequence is CASSPENSYEQFF. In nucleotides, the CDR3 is TGCGCCAGCAGCCCCGAGAATTCATATGAGCAGTTCTTC.

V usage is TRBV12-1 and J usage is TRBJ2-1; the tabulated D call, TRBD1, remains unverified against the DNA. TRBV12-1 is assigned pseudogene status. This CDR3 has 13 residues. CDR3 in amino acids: CASSLGTQVGKFF. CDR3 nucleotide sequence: TGTGCCAGCAGCTTGGGGACACAAGTAGGAAAGTTCTTC.

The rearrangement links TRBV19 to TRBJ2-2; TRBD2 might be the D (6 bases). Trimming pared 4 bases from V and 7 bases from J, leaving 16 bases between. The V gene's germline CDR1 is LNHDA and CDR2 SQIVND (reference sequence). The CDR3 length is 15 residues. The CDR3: CASSTLMVGGGELFF. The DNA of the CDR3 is TGTGCCAGTAGTACCCTGATGGTGGGAGGCGGGGAGCTGTTTTTT.

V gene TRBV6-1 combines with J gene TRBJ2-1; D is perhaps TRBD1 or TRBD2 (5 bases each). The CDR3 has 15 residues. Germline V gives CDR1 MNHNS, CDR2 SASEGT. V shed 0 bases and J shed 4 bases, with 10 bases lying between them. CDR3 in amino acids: CASSEALAGYNEQFF. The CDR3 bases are TGTGCCAGCAGTGAAGCCCTAGCAGGGTACAATGAGCAGTTCTTC.

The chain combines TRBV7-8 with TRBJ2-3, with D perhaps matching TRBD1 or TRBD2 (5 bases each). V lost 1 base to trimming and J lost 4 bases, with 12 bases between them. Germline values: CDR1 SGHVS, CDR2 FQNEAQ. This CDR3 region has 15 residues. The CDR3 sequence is CASSLGGSRADTQYF. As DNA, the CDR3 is TGTGCCAGCAGCTTAGGGGGGTCCAGGGCAGATACGCAGTATTTT.

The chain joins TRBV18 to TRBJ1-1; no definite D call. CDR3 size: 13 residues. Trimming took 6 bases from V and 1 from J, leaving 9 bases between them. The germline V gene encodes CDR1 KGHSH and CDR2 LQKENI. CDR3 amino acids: CASSTNKNTEAFF. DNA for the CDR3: TGTGCCAGCTCGACCAATAAGAACACTGAAGCTTTCTTT.

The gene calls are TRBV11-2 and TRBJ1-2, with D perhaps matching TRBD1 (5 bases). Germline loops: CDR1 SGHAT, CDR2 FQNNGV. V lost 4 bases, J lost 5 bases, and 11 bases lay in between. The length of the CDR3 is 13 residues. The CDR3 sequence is CASSSGRRYGYTF. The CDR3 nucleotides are TGTGCCAGCAGCTCGGGACGGAGATATGGCTACACCTTC.

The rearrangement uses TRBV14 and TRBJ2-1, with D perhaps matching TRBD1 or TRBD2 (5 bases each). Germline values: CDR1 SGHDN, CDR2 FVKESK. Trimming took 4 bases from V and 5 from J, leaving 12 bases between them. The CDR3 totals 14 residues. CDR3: CASSPPGPHNEQFF. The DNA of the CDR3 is TGTGCCAGCAGCCCCCCGGGGCCTCACAATGAGCAGTTCTTC.

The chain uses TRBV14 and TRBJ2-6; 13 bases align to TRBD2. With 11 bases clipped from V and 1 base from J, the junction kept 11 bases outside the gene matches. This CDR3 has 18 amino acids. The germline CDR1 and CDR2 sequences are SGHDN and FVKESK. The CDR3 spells CAAPTSGGELSGANVLTF. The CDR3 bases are TGTGCCGCCCCCACTAGCGGGGGGGAACTTTCTGGGGCCAACGTCCTGACTTTC.

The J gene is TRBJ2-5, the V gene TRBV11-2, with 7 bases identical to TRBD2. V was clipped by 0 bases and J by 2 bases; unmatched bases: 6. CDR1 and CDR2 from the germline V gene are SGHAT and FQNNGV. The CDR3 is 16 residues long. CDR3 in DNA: TGTGCCAGCAGCTTAGATCGGTCGGGGGGACAAGAGACCCAGTACTTC. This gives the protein CASSLDRSGGQETQYF.

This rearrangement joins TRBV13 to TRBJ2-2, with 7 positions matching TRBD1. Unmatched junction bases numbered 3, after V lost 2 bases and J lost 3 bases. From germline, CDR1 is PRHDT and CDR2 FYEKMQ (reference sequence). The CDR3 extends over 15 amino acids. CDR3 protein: CASSLRGQYTGELFF. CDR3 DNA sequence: TGTGCCAGCAGCTTACGGGGACAGTACACCGGGGAGCTGTTTTTT. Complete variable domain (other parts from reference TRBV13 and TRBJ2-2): AAGVIQSPRHLIKEKRETATLKCYPIPRHDTVYWYQQGPGQDPQFLISFYEKMQSDKGSIPDRFSAQQFSDYHSELNMSSLELGDSALYFCASSLRGQYTGELFFGEGSRLTVL.

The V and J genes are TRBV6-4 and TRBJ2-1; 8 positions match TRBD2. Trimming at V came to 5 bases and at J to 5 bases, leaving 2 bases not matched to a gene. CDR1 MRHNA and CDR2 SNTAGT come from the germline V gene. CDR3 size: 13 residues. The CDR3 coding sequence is TGTGCCAGCAGTATTAGCGGGAACAATGAGCAGTTCTTC. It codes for CASSISGNNEQFF.